This T cell receptor (beta chain) stems from a study of human T cells and chemical hapten exposure. Background on the study: Donors were sensitized with 2% DPC on the upper inner arm. Patch tests applied 0.01% DPC to the upper back and were scored after 6 days.

Overall study results and limits: Counts of expanded TCRs (at PT1) showed a positive correlation with patch test score.

This clonotype appeared many times. The antigen is undetermined. The library gave individual cDNA molecules unique molecular identifiers. TCRdb independently ran MiXCR on the RACE reads; one entry per CDR3 protein. The sample holds some 90,000 distinct CDR3 sequences, 9.5% to 13% seen once. As for time point: patch test 3, about 24 weeks after DPC sensitization. Specified treatment: therapeutic diphenylcyclopropenone sensitization with weekly scalp DPC. The sequencing used whole blood, collected in connection with sensitization to the hapten diphenylcyclopropenone (DPC). The clonotype was recovered from a woman in her 30s with alopecia areata. Some clones in this sample may be carry-over from other donors' samples.

The CDR3 DNA follows: TGTGCCAGCAGCTTAGATCCGGGAAACTATGGCTACACCTTC. Protein sequence: CASSLDPGNYGYTF. The gene calls are TRBV11-2 and TRBJ1-2; no definite D call. The V and J ends lost 0 bases and 2 bases respectively, with 7 bases between them. The CDR3 covers 14 residues. The germline CDR1 and CDR2 sequences are SGHAT and FQNNGV.